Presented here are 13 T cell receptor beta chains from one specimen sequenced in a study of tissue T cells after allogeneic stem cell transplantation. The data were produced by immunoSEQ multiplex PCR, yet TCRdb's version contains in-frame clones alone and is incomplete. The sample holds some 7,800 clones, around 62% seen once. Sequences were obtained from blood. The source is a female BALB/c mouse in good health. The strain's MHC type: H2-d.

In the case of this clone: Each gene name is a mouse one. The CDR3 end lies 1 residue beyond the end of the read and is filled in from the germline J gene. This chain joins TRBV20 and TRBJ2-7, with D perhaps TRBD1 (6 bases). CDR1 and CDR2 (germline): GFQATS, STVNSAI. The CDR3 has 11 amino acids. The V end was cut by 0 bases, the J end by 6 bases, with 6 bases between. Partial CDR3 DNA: TGTGGTGCTAGGGACAGGGGTGAACAGTAC. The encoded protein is CGARDRGEQY. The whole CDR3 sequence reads CGARDRGEQYF.

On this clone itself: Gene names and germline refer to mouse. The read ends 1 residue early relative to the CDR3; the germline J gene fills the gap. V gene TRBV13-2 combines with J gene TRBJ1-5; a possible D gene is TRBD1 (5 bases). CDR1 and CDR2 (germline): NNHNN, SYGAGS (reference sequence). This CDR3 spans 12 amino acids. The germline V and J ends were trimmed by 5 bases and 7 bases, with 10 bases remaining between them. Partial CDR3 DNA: TGTGCCAGCGGCGGGACGGAACAGGCTCCGCTT. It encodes CASGGTEQAPL. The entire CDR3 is CASGGTEQAPLF.

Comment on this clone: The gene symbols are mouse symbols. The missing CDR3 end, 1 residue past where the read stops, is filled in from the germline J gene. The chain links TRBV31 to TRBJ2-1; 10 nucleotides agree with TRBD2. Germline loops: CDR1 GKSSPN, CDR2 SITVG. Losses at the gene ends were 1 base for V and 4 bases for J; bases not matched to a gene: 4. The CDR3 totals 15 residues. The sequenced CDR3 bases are TGTGCCTGGAGTCAGACTGGGGGGAGGTATGCTGAGCAGTTC. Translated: CAWSQTGGRYAEQF. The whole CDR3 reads CAWSQTGGRYAEQFF.

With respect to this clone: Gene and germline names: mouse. The covered CDR3 bases are TGTGCCAGCAGCTGGGACTGGAGTCAAAACACCTTGTAC. Protein sequence: CASSWDWSQNTLY. The entire CDR3 protein is CASSWDWSQNTLYF. The gene calls are TRBV4 and TRBJ2-4; TRBD2 agrees at 8 bases. Sequencing ends 1 residue short of the CDR3 end; the germline J gene provides the rest. The CDR3 contains 14 residues. From germline, CDR1 is LGHDT and CDR2 YNNKQL (reference sequence). V dropped 4 bases and J dropped 0; count of bases not matched to a gene: 0.

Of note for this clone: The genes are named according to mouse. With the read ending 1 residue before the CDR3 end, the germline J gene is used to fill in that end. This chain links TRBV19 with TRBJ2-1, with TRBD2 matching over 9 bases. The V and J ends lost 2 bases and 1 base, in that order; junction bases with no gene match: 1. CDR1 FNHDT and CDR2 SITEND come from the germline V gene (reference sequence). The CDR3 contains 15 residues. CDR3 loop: CASSITGGNYAEQFF. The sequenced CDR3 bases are TGTGCCAGCAGTATCACTGGGGGGAACTATGCTGAGCAGTTC.

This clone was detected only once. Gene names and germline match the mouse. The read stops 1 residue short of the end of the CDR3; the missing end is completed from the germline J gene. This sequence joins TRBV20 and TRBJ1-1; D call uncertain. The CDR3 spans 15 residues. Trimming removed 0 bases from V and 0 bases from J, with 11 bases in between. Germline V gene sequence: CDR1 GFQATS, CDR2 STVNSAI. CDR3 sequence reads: CGARDAGVANTEVFF. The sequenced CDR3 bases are TGTGGTGCTAGGGACGCCGGGGTTGCAAACACAGAAGTCTTC.

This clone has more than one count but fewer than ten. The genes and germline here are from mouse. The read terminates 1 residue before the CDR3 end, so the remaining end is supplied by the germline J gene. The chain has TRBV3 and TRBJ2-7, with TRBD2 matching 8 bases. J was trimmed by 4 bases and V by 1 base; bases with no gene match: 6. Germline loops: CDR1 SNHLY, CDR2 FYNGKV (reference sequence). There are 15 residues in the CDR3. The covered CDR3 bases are TGTGCCAGCAGCTTAGGTACGGCTGGGGGGTATGAACAGTAC. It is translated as CASSLGTAGGYEQY. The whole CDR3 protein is CASSLGTAGGYEQYF.

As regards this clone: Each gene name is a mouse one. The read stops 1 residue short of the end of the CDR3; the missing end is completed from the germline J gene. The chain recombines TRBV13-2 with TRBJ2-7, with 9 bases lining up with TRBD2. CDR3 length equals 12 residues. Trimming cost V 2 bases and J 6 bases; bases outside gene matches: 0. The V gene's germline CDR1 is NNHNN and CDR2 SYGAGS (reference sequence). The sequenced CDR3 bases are TGTGCCAGCGGTGACTGGGGGGGTGAACAGTAC. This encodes CASGDWGGEQY. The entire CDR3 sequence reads CASGDWGGEQYF.

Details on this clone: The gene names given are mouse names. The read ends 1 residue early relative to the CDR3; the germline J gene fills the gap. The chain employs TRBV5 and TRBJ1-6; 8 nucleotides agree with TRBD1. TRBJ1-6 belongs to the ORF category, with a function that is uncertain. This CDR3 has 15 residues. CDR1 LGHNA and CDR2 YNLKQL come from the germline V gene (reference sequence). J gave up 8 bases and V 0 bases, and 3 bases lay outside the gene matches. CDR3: CASSQDTGGHSPLYF. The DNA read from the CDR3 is TGTGCCAGCAGCCAAGATACAGGGGGACATTCGCCCCTCTAC.

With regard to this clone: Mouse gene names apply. CDR3 protein: CASSGLGGQGTQYF. CDR3 bases read: TGTGCCAGCAGTGGACTGGGGGGGCAGGGCACCCAGTAC. The chain joins TRBV13-1 to TRBJ2-5, with 12 positions matching TRBD2. Coverage ceases 1 residue before the CDR3 finishes, and the germline J gene fills in the end. CDR1 is NSHNY, CDR2 SYGAGN, per germline. The CDR3 extends over 14 amino acids. Losses at the gene ends were 3 bases for V and 8 bases for J; bases not matched to a gene: 4.

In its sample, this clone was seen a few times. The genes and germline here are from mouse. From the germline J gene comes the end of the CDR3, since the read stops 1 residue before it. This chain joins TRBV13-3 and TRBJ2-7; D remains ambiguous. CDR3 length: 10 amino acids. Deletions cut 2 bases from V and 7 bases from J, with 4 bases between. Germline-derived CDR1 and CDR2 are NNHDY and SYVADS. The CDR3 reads CASSEGEQYF. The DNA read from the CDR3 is TGTGCCAGCAGTGAAGGGGAACAGTAC.

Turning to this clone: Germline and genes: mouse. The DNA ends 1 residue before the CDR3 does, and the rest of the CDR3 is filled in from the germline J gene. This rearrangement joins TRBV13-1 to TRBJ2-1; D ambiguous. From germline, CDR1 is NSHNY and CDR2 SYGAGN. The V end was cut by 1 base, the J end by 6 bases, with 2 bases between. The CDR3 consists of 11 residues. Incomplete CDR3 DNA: TGTGCCAGCAGTGATTTTGCTGAGCAGTTC. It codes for CASSDFAEQF. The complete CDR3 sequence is CASSDFAEQFF.

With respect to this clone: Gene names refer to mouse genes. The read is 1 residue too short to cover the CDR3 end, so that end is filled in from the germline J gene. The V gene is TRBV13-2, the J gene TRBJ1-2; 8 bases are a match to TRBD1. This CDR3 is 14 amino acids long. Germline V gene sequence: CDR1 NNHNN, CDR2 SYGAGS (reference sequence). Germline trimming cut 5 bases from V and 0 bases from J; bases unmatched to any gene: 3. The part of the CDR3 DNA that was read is TGTGCCAGCGGCCACAGGGGGGCAAACTCCGACTACACC. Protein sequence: CASGHRGANSDYT. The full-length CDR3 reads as CASGHRGANSDYTF.